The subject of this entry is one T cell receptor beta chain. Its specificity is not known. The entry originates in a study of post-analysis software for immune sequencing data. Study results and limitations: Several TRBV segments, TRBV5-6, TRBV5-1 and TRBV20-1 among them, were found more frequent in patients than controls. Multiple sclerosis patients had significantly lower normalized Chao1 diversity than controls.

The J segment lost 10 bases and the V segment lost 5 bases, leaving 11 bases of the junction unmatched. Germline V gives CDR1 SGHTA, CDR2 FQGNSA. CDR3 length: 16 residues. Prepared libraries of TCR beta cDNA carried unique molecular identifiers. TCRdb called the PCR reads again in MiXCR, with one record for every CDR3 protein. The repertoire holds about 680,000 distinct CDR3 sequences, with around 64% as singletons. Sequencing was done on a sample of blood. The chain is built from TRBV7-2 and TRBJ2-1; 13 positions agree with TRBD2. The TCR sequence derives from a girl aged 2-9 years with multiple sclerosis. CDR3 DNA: TGTGCCAGCAGCAAAATGAACGGACTAGCGGGAGTCGAGCAGTTCTTC. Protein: CASSKMNGLAGVEQFF.